Only a few counts were recorded for the clone carrying this T cell receptor beta chain. Preparing the TCRbeta library involved the use of unique molecular identifiers. TCRdb reprocessed the PCR reads with MiXCR, giving one entry per CDR3 protein. Of some 95,000 distinct CDR3 sequences listed, about 22% are singletons. The sample belongs to a study of T-cell reconstitution after alpha-beta-depleted transplantation in children. Source: PBMCs, taken before TCRalphabeta/CD19-depleted stem cell transplant. The sequence was collected from a boy younger than 10 with acute lymphoblastic leukemia, due to receive a stem cell transplant.

CDR3 DNA: TGCAGTGCCAGCGGGTCAGAAATTGCTAACTATGGCTACACCTTC. Its translation is CSASGSEIANYGYTF. The chain carries TRBV20-1 and TRBJ1-2; D unclear. V was pared by 6 bases and J by 0 bases, with 17 bases between. CDR3 size: 15 residues. The V gene's germline CDR1 is DFQATT and CDR2 SNEGSKA (reference sequence).